A selection of T cell receptor beta chains follows, all from one sample in a study of blood T cell repertoires in COVID-19. Method: immunoSEQ multiplex PCR; TCRdb's copy keeps in-frame clones and lacks some. The sample shows fewer than 300,000 clones, 87% of them seen only once. The source material was peripheral blood. The receptors originated from a woman between 40 and 50 years old who had recovered from COVID-19. Each CDR3 is given with its conserved first and last residue. The D gene is left open where the match is weak. The listing skips clone size in some rows; elsewhere it reads once, few, many or a size class.

j_call: TRBJ2-2; d_call: TRBD2; v_call: TRBV4-1; clone_size: NA; cdr3_aa: CASSHGLKAGGRGGELFF; cdr3_nt: TGCGCCAGCAGCCACGGGTTGAAAGCGGGGGGGCGCGGCGGGGAGCTGTTTTTT
j_call: TRBJ1-2; d_call: TRBD1; v_call: TRBV19; clone_size: NA; cdr3_aa: CATTDRVHGYTF; cdr3_nt: TGTGCCACTACGGACAGGGTCCACGGCTACACCTTC
j_call: TRBJ2-7; d_call: TRBD1; v_call: TRBV14; clone_size: NA; cdr3_aa: CASSQARDRVYEQYF; cdr3_nt: TGTGCCAGCAGCCAAGCCCGGGACAGGGTTTACGAGCAGTACTTC
j_call: TRBJ2-7; d_call: NA; v_call: TRBV3-1/TRBV3-2; clone_size: NA; cdr3_aa: CASSQGTGPYEQYF; cdr3_nt: TGTGCCAGCAGCCAAGGTACAGGGCCCTACGAGCAGTACTTC
j_call: TRBJ1-2; d_call: NA; v_call: TRBV27; clone_size: NA; cdr3_aa: CASSLSPRSYGYTF; cdr3_nt: TGTGCCAGCAGTTTATCCCCCCGGTCCTATGGCTACACCTTC
j_call: TRBJ1-4; d_call: NA; v_call: TRBV9; clone_size: NA; cdr3_aa: CASSVSGATNEKLFF; cdr3_nt: TGTGCCAGCAGCGTATCAGGTGCAACTAATGAAAAACTGTTTTTT
j_call: TRBJ1-2; d_call: NA; v_call: TRBV7-2; clone_size: NA; cdr3_aa: CASSPALHVNYGYTF; cdr3_nt: TGTGCCAGCAGCCCCGCATTACACGTTAACTATGGCTACACCTTC
j_call: TRBJ1-2; d_call: TRBD1; v_call: TRBV19; clone_size: NA; cdr3_aa: CASSRTVDRGISYGYTF; cdr3_nt: TGTGCCAGTAGTAGGACGGTGGACAGGGGGATTAGCTATGGCTACACCTTC
j_call: TRBJ1-1; d_call: NA; v_call: TRBV7-9; clone_size: NA; cdr3_aa: CASSLEQMSTEAFF; cdr3_nt: TGTGCCAGCAGCTTAGAACAGATGAGCACTGAAGCTTTCTTT
j_call: TRBJ1-1; d_call: NA; v_call: TRBV5-1; clone_size: NA; cdr3_aa: CASSPLWPNTEAFF; cdr3_nt: TGCGCCAGCAGCCCCCTGTGGCCGAACACTGAAGCTTTCTTT
j_call: TRBJ2-3; d_call: NA; v_call: TRBV2; clone_size: NA; cdr3_aa: CASSGHSSSDTQYF; cdr3_nt: TGTGCCAGCAGTGGTCACAGTTCCTCAGATACGCAGTATTTT
j_call: TRBJ1-1; d_call: NA; v_call: TRBV19; clone_size: NA; cdr3_aa: CASSWAFTQTEAFF; cdr3_nt: TGTGCCAGTAGTTGGGCTTTTACCCAGACTGAAGCTTTCTTT
j_call: TRBJ1-1; d_call: NA; v_call: TRBV11-3; clone_size: NA; cdr3_aa: CASSRGAENTEAFF; cdr3_nt: TGTGCCAGCAGCCGGGGGGCTGAAAACACTGAAGCTTTCTTT
j_call: TRBJ2-7; d_call: NA; v_call: TRBV2; clone_size: NA; cdr3_aa: CASSEGLGLPGHF; cdr3_nt: TGTGCCAGCAGTGAAGGACTAGGGCTCCCCGGGCACTTC
j_call: TRBJ1-1; d_call: NA; v_call: TRBV19; clone_size: NA; cdr3_aa: CASSITGLNTEAFF; cdr3_nt: TGTGCCAGTAGCATCACAGGGTTGAACACTGAAGCTTTCTTT
j_call: TRBJ2-7; d_call: NA; v_call: TRBV18; clone_size: NA; cdr3_aa: CASSPNRDGAYEQYF; cdr3_nt: TGTGCCAGCTCACCTAACAGGGATGGGGCCTACGAGCAGTACTTC
j_call: TRBJ1-6; d_call: NA; v_call: TRBV7-9; clone_size: once; cdr3_aa: CASSLDQGYNSPLHF; cdr3_nt: TGTGCCAGCAGCCTAGACCAGGGCTACAATTCACCCCTCCACTTT
j_call: TRBJ2-1; d_call: NA; v_call: TRBV6-6; clone_size: once; cdr3_aa: CASTSYNEQFF; cdr3_nt: TGTGCCAGCACGAGTTACAATGAGCAGTTCTTC
j_call: TRBJ2-5; d_call: NA; v_call: TRBV28; clone_size: NA; cdr3_aa: CASSPAGVGETQYF; cdr3_nt: TGTGCCAGCAGTCCGGCAGGGGTAGGAGAGACCCAGTACTTC
j_call: TRBJ1-1; d_call: TRBD1; v_call: TRBV2; clone_size: NA; cdr3_aa: CASKETGGPNTEAFF; cdr3_nt: TGTGCCAGCAAGGAGACAGGGGGCCCAAACACTGAAGCTTTCTTT
j_call: TRBJ2-1; d_call: NA; v_call: TRBV5-1; clone_size: once; cdr3_aa: CASSSDSKVDEQFF; cdr3_nt: TGCGCCAGCAGCTCGGACAGTAAGGTCGATGAGCAGTTCTTC
j_call: TRBJ2-7; d_call: NA; v_call: TRBV30; clone_size: NA; cdr3_aa: CAWSIDPGYEQYF; cdr3_nt: TGTGCCTGGAGTATCGACCCGGGGTACGAGCAGTACTTC
j_call: TRBJ2-2; d_call: NA; v_call: TRBV6-4; clone_size: few; cdr3_aa: CASKAENTGELFF; cdr3_nt: TGTGCCAGCAAAGCGGAGAACACCGGGGAGCTGTTTTTT
j_call: TRBJ2-7; d_call: TRBD2; v_call: TRBV13; clone_size: NA; cdr3_aa: CASSPGLADNEQYF; cdr3_nt: TGTGCCAGCAGCCCAGGACTAGCGGACAACGAGCAGTACTTC
j_call: TRBJ1-5; d_call: NA; v_call: TRBV30; clone_size: NA; cdr3_aa: CAWSPGNQPQHF; cdr3_nt: TGTGCCTGGAGTCCGGGCAATCAGCCCCAGCATTTT
j_call: TRBJ2-1; d_call: NA; v_call: TRBV4-1; clone_size: NA; cdr3_aa: CASSHLGVEQFF; cdr3_nt: TGCGCCAGCAGCCACTTAGGAGTTGAGCAGTTCTTC
j_call: TRBJ1-2; d_call: NA; v_call: TRBV10-3; clone_size: NA; cdr3_aa: CATNSFYRDGYTF; cdr3_nt: TGTGCCACCAACTCGTTTTACAGGGATGGCTACACCTTC
j_call: TRBJ2-3; d_call: TRBD2; v_call: TRBV5-4; clone_size: NA; cdr3_aa: CASSGGLARDTQYF; cdr3_nt: TGTGCCAGCAGCGGCGGACTAGCACGAGATACGCAGTATTTT
j_call: TRBJ1-4; d_call: NA; v_call: TRBV9; clone_size: NA; cdr3_aa: CASSGDRGANEKLFF; cdr3_nt: TGTGCCAGCAGCGGCGATCGGGGGGCTAATGAAAAACTGTTTTTT
j_call: TRBJ2-7; d_call: NA; v_call: TRBV10-3; clone_size: NA; cdr3_aa: CAISVDMGYEQYF; cdr3_nt: TGTGCCATCAGTGTCGACATGGGCTACGAGCAGTACTTC
j_call: TRBJ1-5; d_call: NA; v_call: TRBV4-3; clone_size: NA; cdr3_aa: CASSQDGRSQPQHF; cdr3_nt: TGCGCCAGCAGCCAAGACGGGAGGAGTCAGCCCCAGCATTTT
j_call: TRBJ1-3; d_call: NA; v_call: TRBV10-3; clone_size: NA; cdr3_aa: CAIGNSGNTIYF; cdr3_nt: TGTGCCATCGGCAACTCTGGAAACACCATATATTTT
j_call: TRBJ2-7; d_call: NA; v_call: TRBV6-5; clone_size: NA; cdr3_aa: CASMRSSYEQYF; cdr3_nt: TGTGCCAGCATGAGGAGCTCCTACGAGCAGTACTTC
j_call: TRBJ1-6; d_call: NA; v_call: TRBV4-1; clone_size: few; cdr3_aa: CASSQKTGTADSPLHF; cdr3_nt: TGCGCCAGCAGCCAAAAGACGGGTACGGCAGATTCACCCCTCCACTTT
j_call: TRBJ1-2; d_call: TRBD1; v_call: TRBV11-2; clone_size: NA; cdr3_aa: CASSPRGAQDYGYTF; cdr3_nt: TGTGCCAGCAGCCCCAGGGGGGCCCAGGACTATGGCTACACCTTC
j_call: TRBJ1-6; d_call: NA; v_call: TRBV7-8; clone_size: NA; cdr3_aa: CASSFTQPSPLHF; cdr3_nt: TGTGCCAGCAGCTTCACACAGCCTTCACCCCTCCACTTT
j_call: TRBJ1-1; d_call: TRBD1; v_call: TRBV10-1; clone_size: NA; cdr3_aa: CASSEGQGNTEAFF; cdr3_nt: TGCGCCAGCAGTGAGGGACAGGGGAACACTGAAGCTTTCTTT
j_call: TRBJ2-5; d_call: NA; v_call: TRBV24-1; clone_size: NA; cdr3_aa: CATSDPAGAGETQYF; cdr3_nt: TGTGCCACCAGTGACCCTGCAGGGGCAGGGGAGACCCAGTACTTC
j_call: TRBJ1-6; d_call: NA; v_call: TRBV3-1/TRBV3-2; clone_size: NA; cdr3_aa: CASSQVDRSNSPLHF; cdr3_nt: TGTGCCAGCAGCCAAGTTGACAGGTCGAATTCACCCCTCCACTTT
j_call: TRBJ1-4; d_call: TRBD1; v_call: TRBV18; clone_size: NA; cdr3_aa: CASSSMGQDNEKLFF; cdr3_nt: TGTGCCAGCTCATCAATGGGACAGGATAATGAAAAACTGTTTTTT
j_call: TRBJ2-3; d_call: TRBD2; v_call: TRBV6-4; clone_size: once; cdr3_aa: CASSETGTSGDTQYF; cdr3_nt: TGTGCCAGCAGTGAAACCGGGACTAGCGGAGATACGCAGTATTTT
j_call: TRBJ2-4; d_call: TRBD1; v_call: TRBV7-2; clone_size: once; cdr3_aa: CASSLVVGGLNIQYF; cdr3_nt: TGTGCCAGCAGCTTAGTTGTAGGGGGCCTAAACATTCAGTACTTC
j_call: TRBJ1-2; d_call: NA; v_call: TRBV7-8; clone_size: NA; cdr3_aa: CASSRDRHNYGYTF; cdr3_nt: TGTGCCAGCAGCCGAGACAGACATAACTATGGCTACACCTTC
j_call: TRBJ2-3; d_call: TRBD2; v_call: TRBV5-4; clone_size: NA; cdr3_aa: CASSYSGGAIDTQYF; cdr3_nt: TGTGCCAGCAGCTATAGCGGGGGCGCGATAGATACGCAGTATTTT
j_call: TRBJ2-1; d_call: TRBD1; v_call: TRBV5-5; clone_size: NA; cdr3_aa: CASSLSMTGVNEQFF; cdr3_nt: TGTGCCAGCAGCTTGTCCATGACAGGGGTCAATGAGCAGTTCTTC
j_call: TRBJ2-2; d_call: NA; v_call: TRBV6-5; clone_size: NA; cdr3_aa: CASSYEGRELFF; cdr3_nt: TGTGCCAGCAGTTACGAGGGTCGGGAGCTGTTTTTT
j_call: TRBJ1-1; d_call: NA; v_call: TRBV7-2; clone_size: NA; cdr3_aa: CASSPSVSNTEAFF; cdr3_nt: TGTGCCAGCTCCCCTTCCGTATCGAACACTGAAGCTTTCTTT
j_call: TRBJ1-4; d_call: TRBD1; v_call: TRBV6-5; clone_size: NA; cdr3_aa: CASSYGTGVSYEKLFF; cdr3_nt: TGTGCCAGCAGTTACGGGACAGGGGTTTCTTATGAAAAACTGTTTTTT
j_call: TRBJ1-1; d_call: NA; v_call: TRBV7-2; clone_size: NA; cdr3_aa: CASSLAYRGTEAFF; cdr3_nt: TGTGCCAGCAGCTTAGCATATCGGGGCACTGAAGCTTTCTTT
j_call: TRBJ2-1; d_call: TRBD1; v_call: TRBV14; clone_size: NA; cdr3_aa: CASSQFGQGADEQFF; cdr3_nt: TGTGCCAGCAGCCAGTTCGGACAGGGCGCGGATGAGCAGTTCTTC
j_call: TRBJ2-1; d_call: TRBD2; v_call: TRBV5-1; clone_size: few; cdr3_aa: CASSRGLAGAYNEQFF; cdr3_nt: TGCGCCAGCAGCCGGGGACTAGCGGGGGCGTACAATGAGCAGTTCTTC
j_call: TRBJ2-7; d_call: TRBD2; v_call: TRBV5-1; clone_size: NA; cdr3_aa: CASSFRPGLAGANSYEQYF; cdr3_nt: TGCGCCAGCAGCTTTCGACCGGGACTAGCGGGGGCGAACTCCTACGAGCAGTACTTC
j_call: TRBJ1-5; d_call: NA; v_call: TRBV6-2/TRBV6-3; clone_size: NA; cdr3_aa: CASSPRWNQPQHF; cdr3_nt: TGTGCCAGCAGCCCCCGGTGGAATCAGCCCCAGCATTTT
j_call: TRBJ1-2; d_call: TRBD1; v_call: TRBV5-6; clone_size: NA; cdr3_aa: CASSWDRGWDYGYTF; cdr3_nt: TGTGCCAGCAGCTGGGACAGGGGGTGGGACTATGGCTACACCTTC